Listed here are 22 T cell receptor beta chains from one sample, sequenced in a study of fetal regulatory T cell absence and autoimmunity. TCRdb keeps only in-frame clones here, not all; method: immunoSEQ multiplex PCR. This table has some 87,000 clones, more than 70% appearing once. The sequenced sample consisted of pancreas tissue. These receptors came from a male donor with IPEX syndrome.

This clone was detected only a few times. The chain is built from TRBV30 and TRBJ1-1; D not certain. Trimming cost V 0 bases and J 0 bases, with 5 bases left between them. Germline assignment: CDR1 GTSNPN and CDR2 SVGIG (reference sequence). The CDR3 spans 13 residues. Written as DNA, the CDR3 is TGTGCCTGGAGTGTACTGATGAACACTGAAGCTTTCTTT. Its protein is CAWSVLMNTEAFF.

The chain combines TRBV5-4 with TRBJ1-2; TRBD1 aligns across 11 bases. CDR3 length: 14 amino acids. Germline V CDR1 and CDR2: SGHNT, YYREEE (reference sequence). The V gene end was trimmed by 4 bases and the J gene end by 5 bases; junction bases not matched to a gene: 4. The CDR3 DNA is TGTGCCAGCAGCATCGGGACAGGGGGATATGGCTACACCTTC. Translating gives CASSIGTGGYGYTF.

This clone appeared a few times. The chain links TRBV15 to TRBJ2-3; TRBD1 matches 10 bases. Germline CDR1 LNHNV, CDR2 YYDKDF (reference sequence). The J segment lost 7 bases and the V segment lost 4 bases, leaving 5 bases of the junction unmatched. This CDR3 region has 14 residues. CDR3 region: CATSTRQGAYTQYF. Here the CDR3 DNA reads TGTGCCACCAGCACCAGACAGGGGGCATATACGCAGTATTTT.

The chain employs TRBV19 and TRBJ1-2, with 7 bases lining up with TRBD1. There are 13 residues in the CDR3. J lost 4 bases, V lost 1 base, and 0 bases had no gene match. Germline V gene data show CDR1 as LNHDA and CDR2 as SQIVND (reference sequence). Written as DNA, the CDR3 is TGTGCCAGTAGTATAGCAGGGGGCTATGGCTACACCTTC. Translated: CASSIAGGYGYTF.

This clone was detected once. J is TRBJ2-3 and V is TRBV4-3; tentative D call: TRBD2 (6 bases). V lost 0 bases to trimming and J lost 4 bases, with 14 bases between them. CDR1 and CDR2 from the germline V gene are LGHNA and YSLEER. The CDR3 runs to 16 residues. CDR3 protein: CASSQEGTGGPDTQYF. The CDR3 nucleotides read TGCGCCAGCAGCCAAGAAGGTACCGGGGGTCCAGATACGCAGTATTTT.

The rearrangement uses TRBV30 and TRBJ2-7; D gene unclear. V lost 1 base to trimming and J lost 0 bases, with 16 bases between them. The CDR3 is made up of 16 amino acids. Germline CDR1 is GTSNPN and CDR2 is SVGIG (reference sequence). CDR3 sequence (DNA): TGTGCCTGGAGTGCCGACGGTATTTTTTTCTCCTACGAGCAGTACTTC. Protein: CAWSADGIFFSYEQYF.

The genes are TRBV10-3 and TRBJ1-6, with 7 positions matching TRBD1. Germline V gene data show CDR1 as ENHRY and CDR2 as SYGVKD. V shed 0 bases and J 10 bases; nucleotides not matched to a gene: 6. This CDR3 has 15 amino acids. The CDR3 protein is CAISESRGGLSPLHF. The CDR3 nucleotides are TGTGCCATCAGTGAGTCTAGAGGGGGCTTATCACCCCTCCACTTT.

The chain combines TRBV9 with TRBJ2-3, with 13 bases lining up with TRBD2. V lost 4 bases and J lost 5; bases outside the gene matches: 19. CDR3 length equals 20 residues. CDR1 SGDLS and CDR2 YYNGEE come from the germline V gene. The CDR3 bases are TGTGCCAGCAGCCCCCCTCGGGGGGGCCAACTAGCGGGGGGGAGAGATACGCAGTATTTT. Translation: CASSPPRGGQLAGGRDTQYF.

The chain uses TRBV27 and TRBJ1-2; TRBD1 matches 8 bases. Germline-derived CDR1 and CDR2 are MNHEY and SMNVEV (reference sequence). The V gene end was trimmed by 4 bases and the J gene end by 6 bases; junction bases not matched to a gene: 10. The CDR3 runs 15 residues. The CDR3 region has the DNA TGTGCCAGCAGTTACTCACGGGACAGGAGGGATGGCTACACCTTC. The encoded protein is CASSYSRDRRDGYTF.

This chain's CDR3 is CASSKSLGGRKPSPNSPLHF. CDR3 nucleotides: TGTGCCAGCAGCAAATCCCTAGGGGGGCGCAAACCCTCCCCGAATTCACCCCTCCACTTT. The chain carries TRBV21-1 and TRBJ1-6. TRBV21-1 is shown as a pseudogene. The CDR3 has 20 residues.

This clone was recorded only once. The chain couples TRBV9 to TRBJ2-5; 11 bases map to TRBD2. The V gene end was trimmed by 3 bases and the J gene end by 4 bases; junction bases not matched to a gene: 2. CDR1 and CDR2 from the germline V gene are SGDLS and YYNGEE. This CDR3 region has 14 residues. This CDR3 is CASSASGGIETQYF. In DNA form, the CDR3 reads TGTGCCAGCAGCGCTAGCGGGGGGATAGAGACCCAGTACTTC.

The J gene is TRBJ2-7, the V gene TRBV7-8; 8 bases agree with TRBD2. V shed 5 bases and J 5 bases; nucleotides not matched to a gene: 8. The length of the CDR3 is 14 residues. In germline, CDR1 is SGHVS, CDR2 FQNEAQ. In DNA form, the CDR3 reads TGTGCCAGCAGCGCAAGCGGGAGTTTCCACGAGCAGTACTTC. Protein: CASSASGSFHEQYF.

The CDR3 here is CASSNEGVETQYF. The CDR3, as DNA: TGTGCCAGCAGTAACGAGGGAGTAGAGACCCAGTACTTC. The chain links TRBV4-2 to TRBJ2-5; possible D gene TRBD2, 5 bases. This CDR3 has 13 amino acids. Between the trimmed V and J ends, which lost 6 bases and 4 bases, there was a span of 12 bases. Germline CDR1 and CDR2: LGHNA and YNFKEQ.

The CDR3 loop reads CASSPRGNGELFF. CDR3 DNA sequence: TGTGCCAGCAGCCCCAGGGGCAACGGGGAGCTGTTTTTT. The chain links TRBV5-4 to TRBJ2-2, with D perhaps matching TRBD1 (6 bases). The V end was cut by 4 bases, the J end by 7 bases, with 11 bases between. The V gene's germline CDR1 is SGHNT and CDR2 YYREEE (reference sequence). The CDR3 is 13 residues long.

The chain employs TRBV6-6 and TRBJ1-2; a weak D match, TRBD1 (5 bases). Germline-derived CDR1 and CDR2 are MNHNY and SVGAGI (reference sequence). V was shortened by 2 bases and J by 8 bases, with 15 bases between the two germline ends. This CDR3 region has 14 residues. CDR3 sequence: CASSYGTTRRGYTF. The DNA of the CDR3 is TGTGCCAGCAGTTACGGGACCACCCGGAGGGGCTACACCTTC.

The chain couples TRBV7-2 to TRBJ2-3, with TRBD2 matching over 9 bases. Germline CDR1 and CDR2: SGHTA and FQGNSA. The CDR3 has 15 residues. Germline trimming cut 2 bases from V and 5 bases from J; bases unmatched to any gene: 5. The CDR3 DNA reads TGTGCCAGCAGCTTACATCCTAGCGGGATAGATACGCAGTATTTT. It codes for CASSLHPSGIDTQYF. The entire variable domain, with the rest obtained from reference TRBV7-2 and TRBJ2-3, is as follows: GAGVSQSPSNKVTEKGKDVELRCDPISGHTALYWYRQSLGQGLEFLIYFQGNSAPDKSGLPSDRFSAERTGGSVSTLTIQRTQQEDSAVYLCASSLHPSGIDTQYFGPGTRLTVL.

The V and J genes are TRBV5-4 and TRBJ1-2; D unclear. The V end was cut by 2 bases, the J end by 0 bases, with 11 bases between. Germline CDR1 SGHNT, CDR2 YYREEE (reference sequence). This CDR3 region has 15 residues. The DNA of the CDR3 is TGTGCCAGCAGCTTTGGCAGGCGACCTAACTATGGCTACACCTTC. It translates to CASSFGRRPNYGYTF.

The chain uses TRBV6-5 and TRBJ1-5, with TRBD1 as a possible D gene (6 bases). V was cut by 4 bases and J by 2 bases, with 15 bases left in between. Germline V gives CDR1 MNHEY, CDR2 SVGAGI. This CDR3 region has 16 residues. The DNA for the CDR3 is TGTGCCAGCAGTTCCGGTACGGGGGGCCGCAATCAGCCCCAGCATTTT. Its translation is CASSSGTGGRNQPQHF.

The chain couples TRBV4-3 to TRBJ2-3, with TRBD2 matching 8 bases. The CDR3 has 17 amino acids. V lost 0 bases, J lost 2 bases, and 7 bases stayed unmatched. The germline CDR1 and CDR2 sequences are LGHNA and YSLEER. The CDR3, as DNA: TGCGCCAGCAGCCAAGATATAGCGGGGACTTACACAGATACGCAGTATTTT. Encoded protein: CASSQDIAGTYTDTQYF.

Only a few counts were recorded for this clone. The CDR3 protein is CASSATGDNQPQHF. The DNA for the CDR3 is TGCGCCAGCAGCGCGACAGGGGACAATCAGCCCCAGCATTTT. The rearrangement uses TRBV5-1 and TRBJ1-5; 8 positions agree with TRBD1. The CDR3 loop spans 14 amino acids. CDR1 SGHRS and CDR2 YFSETQ come from the germline V gene. The V gene end was trimmed by 4 bases and the J gene end by 3 bases; junction bases not matched to a gene: 3.

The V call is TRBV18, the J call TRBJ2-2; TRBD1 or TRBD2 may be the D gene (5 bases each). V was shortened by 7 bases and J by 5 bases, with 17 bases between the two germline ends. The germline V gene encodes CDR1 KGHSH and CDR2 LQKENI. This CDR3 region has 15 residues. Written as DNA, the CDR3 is TGTGCCAGCTACGGGCCAGGGAGAAAAACCGGGGAGCTGTTTTTT. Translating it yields CASYGPGRKTGELFF.

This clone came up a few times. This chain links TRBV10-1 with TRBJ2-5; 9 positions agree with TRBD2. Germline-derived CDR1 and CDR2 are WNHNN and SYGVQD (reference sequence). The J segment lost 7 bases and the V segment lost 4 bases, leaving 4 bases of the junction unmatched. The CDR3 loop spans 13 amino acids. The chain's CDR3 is CASSVSAGGTQYF. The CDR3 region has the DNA TGCGCCAGCAGTGTGTCAGCGGGGGGGACCCAGTACTTC.